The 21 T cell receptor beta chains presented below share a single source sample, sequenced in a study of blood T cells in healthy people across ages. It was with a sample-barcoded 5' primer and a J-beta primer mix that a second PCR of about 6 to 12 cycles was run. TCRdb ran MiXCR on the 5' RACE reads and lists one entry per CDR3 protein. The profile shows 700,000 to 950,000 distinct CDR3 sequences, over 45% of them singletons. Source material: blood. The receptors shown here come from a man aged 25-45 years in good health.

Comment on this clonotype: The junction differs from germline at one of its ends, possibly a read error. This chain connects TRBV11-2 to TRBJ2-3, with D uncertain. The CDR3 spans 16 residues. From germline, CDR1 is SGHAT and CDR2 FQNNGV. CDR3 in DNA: TGTGCCAGTAGCTTAGCCCCGGACCTGAGCACAGATACGCAGTATTTT. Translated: CASSLAPDLSTDTQYF.

CDR3 protein: CASSYSTGPHEQYF. CDR3 DNA: TGTGCCAGCAGTTACTCTACAGGTCCTCACGAGCAGTACTTC. The chain recombines TRBV6-2 or TRBV6-3 with TRBJ2-5, with D perhaps matching TRBD1 (5 bases). Judging by the DNA end, TRBJ2-7 fits better; the J call may be wrong. CDR3 length equals 14 residues. The V gene's germline CDR1 is MNHEY and CDR2 SVGEGT.

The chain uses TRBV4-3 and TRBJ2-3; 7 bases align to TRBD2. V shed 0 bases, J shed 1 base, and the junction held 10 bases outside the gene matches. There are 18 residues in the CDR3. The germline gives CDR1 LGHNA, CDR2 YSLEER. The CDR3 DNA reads TGCGCCAGCAGCCAAGAAGTGCTAGGCGGGGGACGCACAGATACGCAGTATTTT. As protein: CASSQEVLGGGRTDTQYF.

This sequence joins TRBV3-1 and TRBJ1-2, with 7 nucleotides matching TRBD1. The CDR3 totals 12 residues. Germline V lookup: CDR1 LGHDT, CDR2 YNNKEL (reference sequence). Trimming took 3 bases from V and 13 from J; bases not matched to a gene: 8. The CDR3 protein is CASSQADRRATF. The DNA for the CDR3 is TGTGCCAGCAGCCAGGCGGACAGGCGTGCCACCTTC.

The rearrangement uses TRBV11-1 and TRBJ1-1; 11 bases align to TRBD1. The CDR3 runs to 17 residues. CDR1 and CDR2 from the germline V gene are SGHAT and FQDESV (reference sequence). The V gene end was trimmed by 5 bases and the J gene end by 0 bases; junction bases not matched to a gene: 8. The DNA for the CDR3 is TGTGCCAGCAGCGCGGACAGGGGGCCTGGGATGAACACTGAAGCTTTCTTT. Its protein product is CASSADRGPGMNTEAFF. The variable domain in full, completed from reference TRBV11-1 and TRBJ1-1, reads EAEVAQSPRYKITEKSQAVAFWCDPISGHATLYWYRQILGQGPELLVQFQDESVVDDSQLPKDRFSAERLKGVDSTLKIQPAELGDSAMYLCASSADRGPGMNTEAFFGQGTRLTVV.

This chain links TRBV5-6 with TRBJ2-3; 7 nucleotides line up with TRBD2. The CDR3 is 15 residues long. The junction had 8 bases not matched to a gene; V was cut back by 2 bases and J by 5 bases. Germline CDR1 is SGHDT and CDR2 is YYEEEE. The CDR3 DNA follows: TGTGCCAGCAGCTTTGGGGCGGGAGAGCGAGATACGCAGTATTTT. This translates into CASSFGAGERDTQYF.

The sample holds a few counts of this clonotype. The CDR3, as DNA: TGCAGTGCTAGGACTCTAGCGGGAGTGGCCAATGAGCAGTTCTTC. Translation gives CSARTLAGVANEQFF. The gene calls are TRBV20-1 and TRBJ2-1; 10 bases are a match to TRBD2. The trim removed 3 bases at V and 6 bases at J, leaving 8 bases unmatched. This CDR3 is built from 15 residues. Germline V gene sequence: CDR1 DFQATT, CDR2 SNEGSKA (reference sequence).

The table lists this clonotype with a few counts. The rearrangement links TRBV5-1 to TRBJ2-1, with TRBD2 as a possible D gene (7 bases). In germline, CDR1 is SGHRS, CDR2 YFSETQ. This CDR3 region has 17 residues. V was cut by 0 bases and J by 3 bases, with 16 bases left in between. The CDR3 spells CASSLASRGAIYNEQFF. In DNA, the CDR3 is TGCGCCAGCAGCTTGGCCAGTCGGGGGGCCATCTACAATGAGCAGTTCTTC.

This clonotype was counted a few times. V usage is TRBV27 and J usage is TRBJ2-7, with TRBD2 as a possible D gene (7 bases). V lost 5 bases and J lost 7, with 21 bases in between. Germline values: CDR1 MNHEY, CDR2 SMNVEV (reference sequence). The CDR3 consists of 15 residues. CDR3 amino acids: CASSPIGGVYNEQYF. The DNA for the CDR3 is TGTGCCAGCAGTCCTATAGGGGGGGTTTACAATGAGCAGTACTTC.

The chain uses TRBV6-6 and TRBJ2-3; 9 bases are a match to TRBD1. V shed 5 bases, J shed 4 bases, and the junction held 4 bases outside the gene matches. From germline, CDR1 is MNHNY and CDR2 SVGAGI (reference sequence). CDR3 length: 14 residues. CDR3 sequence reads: CASSNTGGADTQYF. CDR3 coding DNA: TGTGCCAGCAGTAATACAGGGGGCGCAGATACGCAGTATTTT.

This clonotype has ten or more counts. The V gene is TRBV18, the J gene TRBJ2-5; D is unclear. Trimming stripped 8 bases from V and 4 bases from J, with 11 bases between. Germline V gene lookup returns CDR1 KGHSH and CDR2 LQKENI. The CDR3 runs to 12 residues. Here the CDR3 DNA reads TGTGCCAGCAGTCCCCGAGGAGAGACCCAGTACTTC. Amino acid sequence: CASSPRGETQYF.

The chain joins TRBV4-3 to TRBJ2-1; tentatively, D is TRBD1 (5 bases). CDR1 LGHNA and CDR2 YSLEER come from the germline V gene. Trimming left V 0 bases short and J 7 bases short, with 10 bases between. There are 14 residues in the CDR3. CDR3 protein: CASSQEGARNEQFF. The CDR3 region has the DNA TGCGCCAGCAGCCAAGAAGGGGCTAGGAATGAGCAGTTCTTC.

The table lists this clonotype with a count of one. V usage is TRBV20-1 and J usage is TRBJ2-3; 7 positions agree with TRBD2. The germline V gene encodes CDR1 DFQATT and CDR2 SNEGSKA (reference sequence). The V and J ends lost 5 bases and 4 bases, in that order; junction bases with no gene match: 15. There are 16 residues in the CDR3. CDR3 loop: CSASNPTSVAPDTQYF. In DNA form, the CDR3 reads TGCAGTGCTTCGAACCCTACTAGCGTAGCGCCAGATACGCAGTATTTT.

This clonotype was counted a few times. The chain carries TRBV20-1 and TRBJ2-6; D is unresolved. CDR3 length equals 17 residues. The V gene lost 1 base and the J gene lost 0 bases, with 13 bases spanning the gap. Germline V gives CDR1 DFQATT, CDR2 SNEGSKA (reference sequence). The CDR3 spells CSARAPDASSGANVLTF. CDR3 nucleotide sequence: TGCAGTGCTAGAGCCCCTGACGCAAGCTCTGGGGCCAACGTCCTGACTTTC.

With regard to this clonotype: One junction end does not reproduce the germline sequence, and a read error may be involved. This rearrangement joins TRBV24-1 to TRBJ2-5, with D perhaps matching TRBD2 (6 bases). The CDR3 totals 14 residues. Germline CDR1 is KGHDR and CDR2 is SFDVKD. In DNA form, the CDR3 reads TGTACCACCAGTGCATCGGGGGTCTACAATGAGCAGTACTTC. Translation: CTTSASGVYNEQYF.

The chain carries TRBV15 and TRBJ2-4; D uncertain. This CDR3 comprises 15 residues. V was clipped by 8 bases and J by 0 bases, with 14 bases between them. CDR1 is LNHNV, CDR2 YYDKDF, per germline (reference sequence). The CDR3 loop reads CATGIRGLAKNIQYF. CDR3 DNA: TGTGCCACCGGGATCCGCGGCCTAGCCAAAAACATTCAGTACTTC. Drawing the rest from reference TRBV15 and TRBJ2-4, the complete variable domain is DAMVIQNPRYQVTQFGKPVTLSCSQTLNHNVMYWYQQKSSQAPKLLFHYYDKDFNNEADTPDNFQSRRPNTSFCFLDIRSPGLGDTAMYLCATGIRGLAKNIQYFGAGTRLSVL.

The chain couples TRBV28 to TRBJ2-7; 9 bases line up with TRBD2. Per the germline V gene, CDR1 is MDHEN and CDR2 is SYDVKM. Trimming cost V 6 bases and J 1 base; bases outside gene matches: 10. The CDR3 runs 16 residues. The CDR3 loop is CASSLIGLAKSYEQYF. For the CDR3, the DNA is TGTGCCAGCAGCCTCATAGGACTAGCGAAATCCTACGAGCAGTACTTC.

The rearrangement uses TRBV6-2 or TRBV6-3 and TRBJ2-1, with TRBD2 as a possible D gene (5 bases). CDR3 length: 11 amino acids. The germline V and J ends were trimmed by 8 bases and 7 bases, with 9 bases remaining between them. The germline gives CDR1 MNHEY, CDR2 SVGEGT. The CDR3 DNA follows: TGTGCCAGCGGCCGAGGGAATGAGCAGTTCTTC. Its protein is CASGRGNEQFF.

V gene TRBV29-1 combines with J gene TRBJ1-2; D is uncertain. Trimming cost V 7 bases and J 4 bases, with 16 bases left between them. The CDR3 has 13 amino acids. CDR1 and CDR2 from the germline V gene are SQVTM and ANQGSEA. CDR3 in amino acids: CSAGRRAGYGYTF. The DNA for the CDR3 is TGCAGCGCCGGTCGGAGGGCGGGCTATGGCTACACCTTC.

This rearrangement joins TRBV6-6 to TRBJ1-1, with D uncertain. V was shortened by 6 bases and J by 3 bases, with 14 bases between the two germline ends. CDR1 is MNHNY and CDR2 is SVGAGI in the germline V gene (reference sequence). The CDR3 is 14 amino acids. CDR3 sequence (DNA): TGTGCCAGCAGAACGGACCTTCTGGACACTGAAGCTTTCTTT. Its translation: CASRTDLLDTEAFF.

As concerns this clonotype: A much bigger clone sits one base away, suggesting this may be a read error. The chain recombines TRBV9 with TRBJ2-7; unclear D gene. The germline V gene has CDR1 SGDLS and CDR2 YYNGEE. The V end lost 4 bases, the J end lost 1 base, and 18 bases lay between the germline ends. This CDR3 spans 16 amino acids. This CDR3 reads CASSKTRKVLSYEQYF. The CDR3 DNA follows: TGTGCCAGCAGCAAAACACGAAAGGTCTTATCCTACGAGCAGTACTTC.